This T cell receptor beta chain originates from a study of CD8+ T cells in alopecia areata. This clone was observed a few times. Its target is unknown. CDR1 and CDR2 from the germline V gene are MNHEY and SMNVEV (reference sequence). V lost 6 bases and J lost 3; bases outside the gene matches: 12. The CDR3 loop spans 17 amino acids. Treatment denoted: oral pan-JAK inhibitor, 5-10 mg twice daily. The study's findings and limits: Association of baseline CD8+ expansion with response is uncertain owing to one nonresponder.

As the sequencing template, cDNA was produced by extracting RNA and reverse transcribing it. Data came from immunoSEQ multiplex PCR; TCRdb stores just in-frame clones and leaves some out. In the table there are 150,000 or so clones, roughly two thirds of which are singletons. This specimen consisted of CD4+ T cells sorted from blood, obtained at week 4, from a patient treated with tofacitinib. The sequence came from a human donor with alopecia areata. V gene TRBV27 combines with J gene TRBJ2-2, with TRBD1 identical over 8 bases. The CDR3: CASREPQGAVDTGELFF. CDR3 sequence (DNA): TGTGCCAGCAGAGAACCCCAGGGGGCAGTTGACACCGGGGAGCTGTTTTTT.